The T cell receptor beta chain described here comes from a study of T cell repertoires in ileal Crohn's disease. Overall study: Operated complications were stricturing disease (approximately 60%) and penetrating disease (about 40%). The M0 sample came from the inflamed ileal portion of the resected specimen. Study findings and constraints: Mucosal expansions were suggested to be mainly CD8 T cells.

TCRdb's table, derived via immunoSEQ multiplex PCR, lists solely in-frame clones and lacks some. The table shows about 5,200 clones, with 82% occurring only once. This CDR3 region has 16 residues. Germline V gene sequence: CDR1 LNHNV, CDR2 YYDKDF (reference sequence). V lost 0 bases, J lost 7 bases, and 5 bases stayed unmatched. With respect to this clone: Its antigen is unknown.

Time point of the sample: inflamed ileum from the surgical specimen. The clonotype was recovered from an adult with Crohn's disease. The chain joins TRBV15 to TRBJ2-7; 14 nucleotides match TRBD2. The sequenced sample consisted of ileal tissue. Here the CDR3 reads CATSRDPGTSGSEQYF. The CDR3 DNA sequence: TGTGCCACCAGCAGAGACCCCGGGACTAGCGGGAGTGAGCAGTACTTC. Variable domain in full (rest from reference TRBV15 and TRBJ2-7): DAMVIQNPRYQVTQFGKPVTLSCSQTLNHNVMYWYQQKSSQAPKLLFHYYDKDFNNEADTPDNFQSRRPNTSFCFLDIRSPGLGDTAMYLCATSRDPGTSGSEQYFGPGTRLTVT.